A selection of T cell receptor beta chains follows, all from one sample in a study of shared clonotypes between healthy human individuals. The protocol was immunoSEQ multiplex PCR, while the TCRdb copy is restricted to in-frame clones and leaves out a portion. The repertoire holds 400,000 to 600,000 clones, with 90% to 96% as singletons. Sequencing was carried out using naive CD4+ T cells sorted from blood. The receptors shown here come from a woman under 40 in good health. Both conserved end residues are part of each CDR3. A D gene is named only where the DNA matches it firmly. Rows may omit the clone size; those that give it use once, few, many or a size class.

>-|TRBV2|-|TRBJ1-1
TGTGCCAGCAGTGAACAGCAGAGGACTGAAGCTTTCTTT
CASSEQQRTEAFF
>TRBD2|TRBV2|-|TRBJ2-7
TGTGCCAGCAGTGCGGCTGGACTAGCGGGAGATTACGAGCAGTACTTC
CASSAAGLAGDYEQYF
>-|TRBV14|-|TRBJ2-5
TGTGCCAGCAGCCAAGAAGGAGAGACCCAGTACTTC
CASSQEGETQYF
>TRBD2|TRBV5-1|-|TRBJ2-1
TGCGCCAGCAGCTCCGACGGGCGTGGGAGGGCCGGTAATGAGCAGTTCTTC
CASSSDGRGRAGNEQFF
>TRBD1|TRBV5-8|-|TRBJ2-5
TGTGCCAGCAGCTTGAGAGGGACAGGGGTGCGGGAGACCCAGTACTTC
CASSLRGTGVRETQYF
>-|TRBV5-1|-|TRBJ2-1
TGCGCCAGCTCAGAGGGCGGTATCGGCGAGCAGTTCTTC
CASSEGGIGEQFF
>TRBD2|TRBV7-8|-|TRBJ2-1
TGTGCCAGCAGTTGGCTAGCGGGATACAATGAGCAGTTCTTC
CASSWLAGYNEQFF
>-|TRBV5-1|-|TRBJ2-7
TGCGCCAGCAGCTTGGTGTCGGGGACCTACGAGCAGTACTTC
CASSLVSGTYEQYF
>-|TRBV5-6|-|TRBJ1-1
TGTGCCAGCACCCCTCGGGACGGGAACACTGAAGCTTTCTTT
CASTPRDGNTEAFF
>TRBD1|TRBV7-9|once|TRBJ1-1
TGTGCCAGCAGCATCAACAGGGGAGACGCTGAAGCTTTCTTT
CASSINRGDAEAFF
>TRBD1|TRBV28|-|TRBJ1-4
TGTGCCAGCAGTGGAGGGACAGCTAATAATGAAAAACTGTTTTTT
CASSGGTANNEKLFF
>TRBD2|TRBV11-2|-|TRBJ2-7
TGTGCCAGCAGCTTAACAGCGGGAGGTTTTCACGAGCAGTACTTC
CASSLTAGGFHEQYF
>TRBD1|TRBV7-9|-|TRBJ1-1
TGTGCCAGCAGCGTGATTTCGGGACAGCGGGCTTTCTTT
CASSVISGQRAFF
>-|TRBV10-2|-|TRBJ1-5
TGCGCCAGCAGTGATCAGCCCCAGCATTTT
CASSDQPQHF
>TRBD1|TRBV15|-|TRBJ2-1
TGTGCCACCAGCAGACCCGGGACAGGTACCTTCTCGGGACAGTTCTTC
CATSRPGTGTFSGQFF
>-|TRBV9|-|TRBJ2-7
TGTGCCAGCAGCGTAGCTCCGGGGGGCGCAGACGAGCAGTACTTC
CASSVAPGGADEQYF
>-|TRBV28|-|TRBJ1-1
TGTGCCAGCAGTTTGAGGGAATGGAGCACTGAAGCTTTCTTT
CASSLREWSTEAFF
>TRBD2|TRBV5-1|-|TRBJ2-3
TGCGCCAGCAGCTTACAGCGGGAGAGCACAGATACGCAGTATTTT
CASSLQRESTDTQYF
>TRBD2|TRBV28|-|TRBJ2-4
TGTGCCAGCAGTTTGGCTAGCGGGAGTGTAGGCAAAAACATTCAGTACTTC
CASSLASGSVGKNIQYF
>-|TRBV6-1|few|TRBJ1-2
TGTGCCAGCAGTGACGGTAACTATGGCTACACCTTC
CASSDGNYGYTF
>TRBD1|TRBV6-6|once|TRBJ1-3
TGTGCCAGCAGTTACGAGACAGGGGACGGAAACACCATATATTTT
CASSYETGDGNTIYF
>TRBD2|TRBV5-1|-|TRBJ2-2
TGCGCCAGCAGCTCACCGGGACTACCCAACACCGGGGAGCTGTTTTTT
CASSSPGLPNTGELFF
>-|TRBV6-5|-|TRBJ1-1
TGTGCCAGCAGTCGACTGGACAGCTTGAACACTGAAGCTTTCTTT
CASSRLDSLNTEAFF
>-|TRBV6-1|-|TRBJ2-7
TGTGCCAGCAGTGATCGGGACGACTCCTACGAGCAGTACTTC
CASSDRDDSYEQYF
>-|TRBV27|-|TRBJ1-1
TGTGCCAGCAGTCGACCGGGATTGAACACTGAAGCTTTCTTT
CASSRPGLNTEAFF
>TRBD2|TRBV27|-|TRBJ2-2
TGTGCCAGCCGACTAGCGGGAGCTGCCGGGGAGCTGTTTTTT
CASRLAGAAGELFF
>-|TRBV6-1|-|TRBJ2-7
TGTGCCAGCAGTGGGACATTCTCCTACGAGCAGTACTTC
CASSGTFSYEQYF
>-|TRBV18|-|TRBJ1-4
TGTGCCAGCTCCGCGGCTGGGGCGGGCGAAAAACTGTTTTTT
CASSAAGAGEKLFF
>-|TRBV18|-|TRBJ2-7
TGTGCCAGCTCCAGAAGCCGGGCAGTGGAAGACGAGCAGTACTTC
CASSRSRAVEDEQYF
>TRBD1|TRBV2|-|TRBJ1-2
TGTGCCAGCAGTTTAGACAGGGAGGTCTATGGCTACACCTTC
CASSLDREVYGYTF
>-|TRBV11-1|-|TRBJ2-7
TGTGCCAGCAGCCCGTCGGGCGGGATCTCCTACGAGCAGTACTTC
CASSPSGGISYEQYF
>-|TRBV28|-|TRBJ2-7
TGTGCCAGCAGTTTTTCGTTGGCGAAAACCTCCTACGAGCAGTACTTC
CASSFSLAKTSYEQYF
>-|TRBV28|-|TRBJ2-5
TGTGCCAGCAGTTTAACCCGGACAGCCCAAGAGACCCAGTACTTC
CASSLTRTAQETQYF
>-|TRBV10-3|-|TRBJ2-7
TGTGCCATCAGTGGGCGAACAGGGTCCGGCTACGAGCAGTACTTC
CAISGRTGSGYEQYF
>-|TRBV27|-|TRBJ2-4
TGTGCCAGCAGTTTATTGAGTCCCGCCGGAGGTAACATTCAGTACTTC
CASSLLSPAGGNIQYF
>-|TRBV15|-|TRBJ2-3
TGTGCCACCAGCAGAGGGGCCTATGACGTGGTGGATACGCAGTATTTT
CATSRGAYDVVDTQYF
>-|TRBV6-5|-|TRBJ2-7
TGTGCCAGCAGTTATTCCTACAGGGCCGAGCAGTACTTC
CASSYSYRAEQYF
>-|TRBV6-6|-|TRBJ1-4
TGTGCCAGCAGCTTGGGCGAAAAACTGTTTTTT
CASSLGEKLFF
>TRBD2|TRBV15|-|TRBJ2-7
TGTGCCACCAGCAGACCCCCTTTCGGGAGGGCCTCCTACGAGCAGTACTTC
CATSRPPFGRASYEQYF
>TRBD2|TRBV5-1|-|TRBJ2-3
TGCGCCAGCAGCTTTTACCTAGCGGGCCGGTCCACAGATACGCAGTATTTT
CASSFYLAGRSTDTQYF
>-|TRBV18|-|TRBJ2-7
TGTGCCAGCTCACCCCAACTTAACGAGCAGTACTTC
CASSPQLNEQYF
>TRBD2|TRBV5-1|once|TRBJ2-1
TGCGCCAGCAGCTTGAAGCCTAGCGGCCGGAGGGGAGTTGAGCAGTTCTTC
CASSLKPSGRRGVEQFF
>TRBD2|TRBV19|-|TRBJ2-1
TGTGCCAGTAGTGCCCCCTCTACTAGCGGGAGATCCTACAATGAGCAGTTCTTC
CASSAPSTSGRSYNEQFF
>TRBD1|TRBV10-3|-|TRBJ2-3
TGTGCCACCCAGGGGGCGAACACAGATACGCAGTATTTT
CATQGANTDTQYF
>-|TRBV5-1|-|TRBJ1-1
TGCGCCAGCAGCTTGGTGCCAGGCCTGAACACTGAAGCTTTCTTT
CASSLVPGLNTEAFF
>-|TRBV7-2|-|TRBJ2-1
TGTGCCAGCAGCTTAGTTCCCGGGGTGGATGAGCAGTTCTTC
CASSLVPGVDEQFF
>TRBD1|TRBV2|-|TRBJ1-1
TGTGCCAGCCACAGGGGGATGAACACTGAAGCTTTCTTT
CASHRGMNTEAFF
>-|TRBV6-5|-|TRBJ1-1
TGTGCCAGCAGTTACTCGAAGCTGGCCTTCGGGGAGGCTTTCTTT
CASSYSKLAFGEAFF
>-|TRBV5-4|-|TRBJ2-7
TGTGCCAGCAGCTTCGATTACAGGGAAGAGAAGCAGTACTTC
CASSFDYREEKQYF
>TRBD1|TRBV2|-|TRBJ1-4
TGTGCCAGCAGTGTAAACAGGGGAGGTGAAAAACTGTTTTTT
CASSVNRGGEKLFF
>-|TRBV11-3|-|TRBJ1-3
TGTGCCAGCAGCTTAGACGCTGAGTCTGGAAACACCATATATTTT
CASSLDAESGNTIYF
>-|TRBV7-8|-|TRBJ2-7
TGTGCCAGCAGCCCAGCGACCGCGGGAATCAACGAGCAGTACTTC
CASSPATAGINEQYF
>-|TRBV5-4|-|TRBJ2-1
TGTGCCAGCAGCCCCCGGGACTCTTACTACAATGAGCAGTTCTTC
CASSPRDSYYNEQFF
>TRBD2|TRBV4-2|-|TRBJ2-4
TGTGCCAGCAGCCAAGAATTAGCGGGGACCAAAAACATTCAGTACTTC
CASSQELAGTKNIQYF